The source of this T cell receptor (beta chain) is a study of regulatory T cells in long-lasting Graves disease. About the study: The antithyroid drugs taken by newly diagnosed Graves' patients had been used for under 3 months.

The J segment lost 4 bases and the V segment lost 3 bases, leaving 10 bases of the junction unmatched. This CDR3 is built from 18 residues. Per germline, CDR1 MDHEN and CDR2 SYDVKM. Many counts were recorded for this clonotype. As yet, its antigen is unknown. The time point: newly diagnosed GD, antithyroid drugs for less than 3 months. Extracted RNA from PBMCs served as the source of the TCR library. Patients with Graves' disease were diagnosed by American Thyroid Association guidelines. Building the TCR beta libraries relied on iRepertoire HTBI primers, and CDR3 regions underwent Arm-PCR. TCRdb reanalysed the multiplex PCR reads using MiXCR and keeps one entry per CDR3 protein. This sample has 620,000 or so distinct CDR3 sequences; about 16% occur once, and the top ten carry 15% to 20%. Study results and caveats: Persistent disease showed a preference for TRBV28, TRBJ1-2 and TRBJ2-5.

In addition, the sample was reused for a study of T cells in Graves' hyperthyroidism and ophthalmopathy. From that paper: A median around 6.8 months before onset, the model predicted ophthalmopathy.

The sample consisted of peripheral blood mononuclear cells (PBMCs), taken at new diagnosis, from a patient treated with antithyroid drugs. The sequence was obtained from a woman aged 25 to 39 with Graves disease. The rearrangement uses TRBV28 and TRBJ2-1; 12 bases are a match to TRBD2. The chain's CDR3 is CASSFGLRTSGTYNEQFF. CDR3 DNA: TGTGCCAGCAGTTTCGGCCTCCGGACTAGCGGGACTTACAATGAGCAGTTCTTC.